Below are 25 T cell receptor beta chains sequenced from a single sample in a study of cytomegalovirus exposure and HLA in healthy donors. Clones were sequenced by immunoSEQ multiplex PCR, and TCRdb holds only the in-frame ones, with some missing. The sample contains roughly 280,000 clones, roughly 85% of which appear only once. Material: PBMCs. The receptors were gathered from a woman aged 18 to 35 in good health and CMV-seronegative.

This clone was counted between two and nine times. This rearrangement joins TRBV10-3 to TRBJ2-5, with TRBD1 matching over 7 bases. V shed 4 bases, J shed 2 bases, and the junction held 4 bases outside the gene matches. The CDR3 has 14 amino acids. CDR1 and CDR2 (germline): ENHRY, SYGVKD. The CDR3: CAISGGQMQETQYF. The CDR3 bases are TGTGCCATCAGTGGGGGACAGATGCAAGAGACCCAGTACTTC.

The rearrangement links TRBV4-1 to TRBJ2-7; D call uncertain. Germline lookup yields CDR1 MGHRA and CDR2 YSYEKL. Trimming took off 4 bases at V and 8 bases at J, with 12 bases between the two ends. The CDR3 consists of 12 residues. This CDR3 is CASSRAGSQQYF. CDR3 nucleotide sequence: TGCGCCAGCAGCCGAGCCGGGTCCCAGCAGTACTTC.

The J gene is TRBJ1-2, the V gene TRBV7-9; no reliable D call. Germline assignment: CDR1 SEHNR and CDR2 FQNEAQ (reference sequence). The CDR3 covers 13 residues. Trimming pared 1 base from V and 7 bases from J, leaving 10 bases between. CDR3 DNA: TGTGCCAGCAGCTTAGAGAGTAACCGTGGCTACACCTTC. Protein sequence: CASSLESNRGYTF.

This clone was recorded once. The chain has TRBV11-3 and TRBJ2-1, with 8 bases fitting TRBD2. Germline-derived CDR1 and CDR2 are SGHNT and YENEEA. The ends lost 5 bases at V and 4 bases at J; junction bases unmatched: 7. The CDR3 extends over 15 amino acids. CDR3 residues: CASSISGNLYNEQFF. Here the CDR3 DNA reads TGTGCCAGCAGCATTAGCGGGAACTTGTACAATGAGCAGTTCTTC.

The genes are TRBV2 and TRBJ1-1; 7 nucleotides match TRBD1. The ends lost 7 bases at V and 6 bases at J; junction bases unmatched: 8. This CDR3 has 13 amino acids. CDR1 and CDR2 from the germline V gene are SNHLY and FYNNEI. This chain's CDR3 is CASTRQGRAEAFF. CDR3 sequence (DNA): TGTGCCAGCACCAGACAGGGCAGGGCTGAAGCTTTCTTT.

J is TRBJ1-1 and V is TRBV5-1; unclear D gene. This CDR3 is built from 15 residues. The V gene's germline CDR1 is SGHRS and CDR2 YFSETQ. V lost 0 bases and J lost 5, with 14 bases in between. As DNA, the CDR3 is TGCGCCAGCAGCTTGGCCGTGAAACGGAGGACTGAAGCTTTCTTT. It specifies CASSLAVKRRTEAFF.

V usage is TRBV29-1 and J usage is TRBJ1-2; 11 bases line up with TRBD1. Trimming removed 6 bases from V and 6 bases from J; junction bases left unmatched: 12. This CDR3 is 15 amino acids long. CDR1 SQVTM and CDR2 ANQGSEA come from the germline V gene. The CDR3 coding sequence is TGCAGCGTGCTACCGGGACAGGGGGGGCGCAATGGCTACACCTTC. Its translation is CSVLPGQGGRNGYTF.

The chain combines TRBV15 with TRBJ2-6, with D perhaps matching TRBD2 (6 bases). V lost 0 bases to trimming and J lost 0 bases, with 24 bases between them. This CDR3 comprises 22 residues. Germline-derived CDR1 and CDR2 are LNHNV and YYDKDF (reference sequence). The CDR3 reads CATSRDKRFGGRINSGANVLTF. In DNA, the CDR3 is TGTGCCACCAGCAGAGATAAAAGGTTCGGGGGTAGGATAAACTCTGGGGCCAACGTCCTGACTTTC.

The V gene is TRBV10-2, the J gene TRBJ2-5; 7 nucleotides match TRBD2. The germline V gene encodes CDR1 WSHSY and CDR2 SAAADI. V gave up 4 bases and J gave up 1 base; unmatched junction bases: 3. CDR3 length: 14 residues. The DNA of the CDR3 is TGCGCCAGCAGTGGGTCTAGCGGCCAAGAGACCCAGTACTTC. This gives the protein CASSGSSGQETQYF.

The V and J genes are TRBV7-2 and TRBJ2-7, with D maybe TRBD1 (6 bases). This CDR3 is 15 amino acids long. V was trimmed by 3 bases and J by 4 bases, leaving 16 bases between them. Looked up from germline, CDR1 is SGHTA and CDR2 is FQGNSA. The CDR3: CASSLGHGDMYEQYF. The DNA of the CDR3 is TGTGCCAGCAGCTTGGGACACGGAGATATGTACGAGCAGTACTTC.

The gene calls are TRBV28 and TRBJ2-7; TRBD1 matches at 8 bases. CDR3 length: 12 amino acids. The J segment lost 3 bases and the V segment lost 6 bases, leaving 1 base of the junction unmatched. Germline CDR1 reads MDHEN; CDR2 reads SYDVKM. The CDR3 protein is CASRTGDYEQYF. In DNA, the CDR3 is TGTGCCAGCAGGACAGGGGACTACGAGCAGTACTTC.

The chain is built from TRBV4-1 and TRBJ2-7; the D is unclear. This CDR3 has 15 amino acids. The germline V gene encodes CDR1 MGHRA and CDR2 YSYEKL. V lost 1 base and J 2 bases, leaving 12 bases between the germline ends. The CDR3, as DNA: TGCGCCAGCAGCCAAGGTGGATTAACAGCCTACGAGCAGTACTTC. Amino acid sequence: CASSQGGLTAYEQYF.

V usage is TRBV6-1 and J usage is TRBJ2-7, with a possible D match to TRBD2 (6 bases). The germline V gene has CDR1 MNHNS and CDR2 SASEGT. Trimming stripped 2 bases from V and 0 bases from J, with 14 bases between. CDR3 length: 16 amino acids. The CDR3 spells CASSEYSGRPSYEQYF. The CDR3 DNA reads as TGTGCCAGCAGTGAATATAGCGGAAGACCCTCCTACGAGCAGTACTTC.

The genes are TRBV28 and TRBJ1-1; no reliable D call. Germline V gene sequence: CDR1 MDHEN, CDR2 SYDVKM. Between the trimmed V and J ends, which lost 2 bases and 0 bases, there was a span of 7 bases. The CDR3 runs to 14 residues. CDR3 sequence (DNA): TGTGCCAGCAGTTTAGGACTCATGAACACTGAAGCTTTCTTT. This translates into CASSLGLMNTEAFF.

The chain couples TRBV6-5 to TRBJ2-1; TRBD2 matches at 7 bases. The germline V gene encodes CDR1 MNHEY and CDR2 SVGAGI. V dropped 0 bases and J dropped 3; count of bases not matched to a gene: 5. This CDR3 comprises 16 residues. Here the CDR3 reads CASSYSAGEDYNEQFF. CDR3 bases: TGTGCCAGCAGTTACTCCGCGGGAGAGGACTACAATGAGCAGTTCTTC.

A single count supports this clone. The rearrangement uses TRBV7-9 and TRBJ2-7; 7 bases are a match to TRBD2. Unmatched junction bases numbered 9, after V lost 2 bases and J lost 2 bases. This CDR3 contains 16 residues. Looked up from germline, CDR1 is SEHNR and CDR2 is FQNEAQ (reference sequence). The CDR3 DNA follows: TGTGCCAGCAGCTTACAGAAGACTAGCTACCCCTACGAGCAGTACTTC. Its protein product is CASSLQKTSYPYEQYF.

This rearrangement joins TRBV6-5 to TRBJ1-2; D not resolved. The CDR3 loop spans 13 amino acids. Trimming took off 6 bases at V and 6 bases at J, with 14 bases between the two ends. Germline values: CDR1 MNHEY, CDR2 SVGAGI. The CDR3 reads CASSREESNGYTF. CDR3 nucleotides: TGTGCCAGCAGCCGCGAGGAGTCTAATGGCTACACCTTC.

This rearrangement joins TRBV4-1 to TRBJ2-3; D may be TRBD2 (6 bases). Germline V CDR1 and CDR2: MGHRA, YSYEKL. CDR3 length: 15 amino acids. Trimming shortened V by 4 bases and J by 0 bases, and 11 bases separated the two germline ends. The CDR3, as DNA: TGCGCCAGCAGCCCCCTAGCGATCAGCACAGATACGCAGTATTTT. Residues: CASSPLAISTDTQYF.

Here the CDR3 DNA reads TGTGCCAGCAGCTCGGGGGGCAGTTTTTTAGAAGGCTACACCTTC. Its translation is CASSSGGSFLEGYTF. The chain is built from TRBV7-6 and TRBJ1-2, with D possibly matching TRBD1 (6 bases). Germline lookup yields CDR1 SGHVS and CDR2 FNYEAQ. This CDR3 has 15 residues. Trimming left V 4 bases short and J 8 bases short, with 20 bases between.

The V and J genes are TRBV5-6 and TRBJ2-1; possibly TRBD2 for D (7 bases). CDR3 length: 15 residues. Trimming removed 0 bases at V and 13 bases at J, with 20 bases between. Germline values: CDR1 SGHDT, CDR2 YYEEEE. The CDR3 sequence is CASSLGGAGEVRQFF. In nucleotides, the CDR3 is TGTGCCAGCAGCTTGGGGGGGGCGGGGGAGGTTCGCCAGTTCTTC.

This clone was observed a handful of times. The chain joins TRBV6-5 to TRBJ1-2, with D possibly matching TRBD1 (6 bases). In germline, CDR1 is MNHEY, CDR2 SVGAGI. V lost 5 bases to trimming and J lost 6 bases, with 16 bases between them. The CDR3 consists of 14 residues. The CDR3 bases are TGTGCCAGCAGTCAACAGGGCCGAGGGGATGGCTACACCTTC. The encoded protein is CASSQQGRGDGYTF.

This clone was found many times. V gene TRBV7-8 combines with J gene TRBJ1-3; D unresolved. CDR1 is SGHVS and CDR2 is FQNEAQ in the germline V gene. This CDR3 is built from 12 residues. Trimming left V 5 bases short and J 4 bases short, with 6 bases between. CDR3 coding DNA: TGTGCCAGCAGCAAGGAGGGAAACACCATATATTTT. Amino acids: CASSKEGNTIYF. Using reference TRBV7-8 and TRBJ1-3 for the parts outside the CDR3, the full variable domain is GAGVSQSPRYKVAKRGQDVALRCDPISGHVSLFWYQQALGQGPEFLTYFQNEAQLDKSGLPSDRFFAERPEGSVSTLKIQRTQQEDSAVYLCASSKEGNTIYFGEGSWLTVV.

J is TRBJ1-5 and V is TRBV18; 9 bases are a match to TRBD1. The trim removed 3 bases at V and 3 bases at J, leaving 6 bases unmatched. CDR1 is KGHSH, CDR2 LQKENI, per germline. The CDR3 covers 16 residues. The DNA of the CDR3 is TGTGCCAGCTCACCTACGACAGGGGGTGCCAATCAGCCCCAGCATTTT. Its translation: CASSPTTGGANQPQHF.

The chain is built from TRBV5-1 and TRBJ2-3, with 11 bases fitting TRBD2. The CDR3 contains 17 residues. V shed 1 base, J shed 0 bases, and the junction held 4 bases outside the gene matches. Per the germline V gene, CDR1 is SGHRS and CDR2 is YFSETQ. CDR3 protein: CASSLLAGGPSTDTQYF. The CDR3 DNA is TGCGCCAGCAGCTTGCTAGCGGGAGGCCCTAGCACAGATACGCAGTATTTT.

CDR3 loop: CASSPKGEDSPLHF. DNA for the CDR3: TGTGCCAGCTCACCAAAGGGAGAGGATTCACCCCTCCACTTT. V and J are TRBV18 and TRBJ1-6; unclear D gene. This CDR3 is 14 amino acids long. Deletions cut 2 bases from V and 8 bases from J, with 10 bases between. From germline, CDR1 is KGHSH and CDR2 LQKENI.